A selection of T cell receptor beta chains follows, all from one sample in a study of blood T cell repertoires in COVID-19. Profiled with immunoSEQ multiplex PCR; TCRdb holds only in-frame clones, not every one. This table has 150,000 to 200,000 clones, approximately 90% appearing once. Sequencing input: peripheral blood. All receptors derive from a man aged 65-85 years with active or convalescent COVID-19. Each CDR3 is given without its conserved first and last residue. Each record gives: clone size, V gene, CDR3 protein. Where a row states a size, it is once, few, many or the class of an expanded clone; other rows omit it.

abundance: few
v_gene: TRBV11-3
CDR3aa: ASSSTGTGELF

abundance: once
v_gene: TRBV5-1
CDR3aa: ASSLVGLAGGADTQY

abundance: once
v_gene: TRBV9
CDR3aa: ASSVGGGQPQH

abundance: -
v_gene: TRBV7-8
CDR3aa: ASSATSGTYNEQF

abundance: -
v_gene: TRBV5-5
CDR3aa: ASQSPKPQGAQY

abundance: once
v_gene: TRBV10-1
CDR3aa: ASSEGDRVYNEQF

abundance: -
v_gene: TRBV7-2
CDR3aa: ASSLEPGTGELF

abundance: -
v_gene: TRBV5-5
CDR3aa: ASSLVQGRTYEQY

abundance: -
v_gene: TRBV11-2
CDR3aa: ASSLGRGGGQPQH

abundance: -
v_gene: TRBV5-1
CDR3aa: ASSAGLAGGTYNEQF